These T cell receptor beta chains were read from a single sample in a study of regulatory T cells in long-lasting Graves disease. In TCRdb, the multiplex PCR reads were re-called with MiXCR into one record per CDR3 protein. Of 450,000 to 600,000 distinct CDR3 sequences in the sample, 15% to 20% are singletons; the top ten hold 12%. The sample also formed part of further work on T cells in Graves' hyperthyroidism and ophthalmopathy.

This specimen consisted of peripheral blood mononuclear cells (PBMCs), obtained at new diagnosis, from a patient treated with antithyroid drugs. The source is a man between 35 and 55 years old with Graves disease. Each CDR3 is given with its conserved first and last residue. The order of the fields is J gene, V gene, D gene, clone size, CDR3 protein, CDR3 DNA. D genes are given only for firm matches. Rows give clone size only sometimes, using once, few, many, or a class for an expanded clone.

>TRBJ2-1|TRBV30|TRBD2|.
CAWSRGGTSGIRQFF
TGTGCCTGGAGCAGGGGCGGGACTAGCGGGATAAGGCAGTTCTTC
>TRBJ2-7|TRBV10-2|.|few
CASSDSRPPGEQYF
TGCGCCAGCAGTGATTCCCGTCCGCCCGGGGAGCAGTACTTC
>TRBJ2-3|TRBV12-3/TRBV12-4|.|.
CASSPSPRRTDTQYF
TGTGCCAGCAGTCCTAGCCCCCGGAGGACAGATACGCAGTATTTT
>TRBJ2-7|TRBV5-6|.|many
CASSQGPGEYEQYF
TGTGCCAGCAGCCAAGGCCCGGGTGAGTACGAGCAGTACTTC
>TRBJ1-3|TRBV6-2/TRBV6-3|TRBD1|few
CASSPGQALPGNTIYF
TGTGCCAGCAGTCCGGGACAGGCTCTCCCTGGAAACACCATATATTTT
>TRBJ2-3|TRBV19|TRBD2|few
CASSFPGLAGGRTDTQYF
TGTGCCAGTAGTTTTCCGGGACTAGCGGGAGGGCGCACAGATACGCAGTATTTT
>TRBJ2-7|TRBV5-1|.|many
CASSLPRGQVDDEQYF
TGCGCCAGCAGCTTGCCCCGGGGTCAAGTTGACGACGAGCAGTACTTC
>TRBJ2-7|TRBV4-1|.|few
CASSRTDTSYEQYF
TGCGCCAGCAGCCGGACAGACACCTCCTACGAGCAGTACTTC
>TRBJ2-1|TRBV28|.|once
CASKSGYNEQFF
TGTGCCAGCAAGTCCGGTTACAATGAGCAGTTCTTC
>TRBJ2-3|TRBV27|.|few
CASSGLRGTDTQYF
TGTGCCAGCAGTGGGTTGCGGGGCACAGATACGCAGTATTTT
>TRBJ2-1|TRBV28|.|many
CASSLRGAGVF
TGTGCCAGCAGTTTAAGGGGGGCGGGAGTTTTC
>TRBJ1-1|TRBV5-1|.|many
CASSLMGNTEAFF
TGCGCCAGCAGCTTGATGGGGAACACTGAAGCTTTCTTT
>TRBJ2-7|TRBV25-1|TRBD2|few
CASSDSTSGTHEQYF
TGTGCCAGCAGTGACAGTACTAGCGGGACCCACGAGCAGTACTTC
>TRBJ2-3|TRBV5-1|.|.
CASSLASPDTQYF
TGCGCCAGCAGCTTGGCTAGTCCTGATACGCAGTATTTT
>TRBJ2-2|TRBV7-9|TRBD2|.
CASSATSGSLSAGELFF
TGTGCCAGCAGCGCGACTAGCGGGAGTTTGTCCGCCGGGGAGCTGTTTTTT
>TRBJ1-1|TRBV20-1|TRBD1|many
CSARDAGRGANTEAFF
TGCAGTGCTAGAGATGCGGGCAGGGGGGCGAACACTGAAGCTTTCTTT
>TRBJ2-7|TRBV20-1|.|many
CSARDGTGRSYEQYF
TGCAGTGCTAGAGATGGTACGGGCAGGTCCTACGAGCAGTACTTC
>TRBJ1-2|TRBV28|.|.
CATNSGAWDGYTF
TGTGCCACCAACTCAGGGGCGTGGGATGGCTACACCTTC
>TRBJ2-7|TRBV11-3|.|.
CASSLVGSTSNSYEQYF
TGTGCCAGCAGCTTAGTGGGAAGTACAAGTAACTCCTACGAGCAGTACTTC
>TRBJ2-7|TRBV5-1|.|many
CASSIYRDEQYF
TGCGCCAGCAGCATCTACAGGGACGAGCAGTACTTC
>TRBJ2-5|TRBV6-5|TRBD1|many
CASSYATGEETQYF
TGTGCCAGCAGTTACGCCACAGGGGAAGAGACCCAGTACTTC
>TRBJ1-3|TRBV2|.|few
CASSEEGPSGNTIYF
TGTGCCAGCAGTGAGGAGGGCCCCTCTGGAAACACCATATATTTT
>TRBJ1-5|TRBV28|.|many
CASSKGVIAPQPQHF
TGTGCCAGCAGCAAAGGGGTTATAGCCCCTCAGCCCCAGCATTTT
>TRBJ2-3|TRBV20-1|TRBD2|many
CSARLASSTDTQYF
TGCAGTGCTCGACTAGCGTCAAGCACAGATACGCAGTATTTT
>TRBJ2-5|TRBV2|TRBD2|.
CASRQAGLAEVQETQYF
TGTGCCAGCAGGCAGGCGGGACTAGCGGAAGTACAAGAGACCCAGTACTTC
>TRBJ1-4|TRBV2|.|once
CASSDSGAVGEKLFF
TGTGCCAGCAGTGATAGTGGAGCAGTGGGTGAAAAACTGTTTTTT
>TRBJ2-1|TRBV24-1|.|many
CATSDTAWGEDFGEQFF
TGTGCCACCAGTGATACAGCCTGGGGGGAGGATTTCGGTGAGCAGTTCTTC
>TRBJ2-2|TRBV6-1|.|few
CASSASAPGELFF
TGTGCCAGCAGTGCGTCAGCCCCCGGGGAGCTGTTTTTT
>TRBJ2-3|TRBV20-1|.|many
CSARGAGDSTDTQYF
TGCAGTGCTAGAGGGGCAGGGGATAGCACAGATACGCAGTATTTT
>TRBJ2-1|TRBV2|.|many
CASSAGGLNEQFF
TGTGCCAGCAGTGCTGGGGGGCTCAATGAGCAGTTCTTC
>TRBJ2-1|TRBV7-9|.|.
CASSSGRRHYNEQFF
TGTGCCAGCAGCTCCGGCCGTCGGCACTACAATGAGCAGTTCTTC
>TRBJ1-1|TRBV19|.|.
CASANWGDEAEAFF
TGTGCCAGTGCCAATTGGGGGGATGAGGCTGAAGCTTTCTTT